Listed below are T cell receptor beta chains from one sample, sequenced in a study of T cells in Graves' hyperthyroidism and ophthalmopathy. MiXCR, run by TCRdb on the multiplex PCR reads, gives a single entry per CDR3 protein. The sample holds more than 500,000 distinct CDR3 sequences, 12% to 15% seen once. The specimen was blood. The receptors stem from a woman between 40 and 55 years old with Graves' hyperthyroidism. Both conserved end residues are part of each CDR3. The D gene is left open where the match is weak.

v_call cdr3_length d_call cdr3_aa
TRBV13 15 . CASSLRGGPKNIQYF
TRBV20-1 13 . CSASEGVGYGYTF
TRBV11-2 13 TRBD1 CASSGQADQPQHF
TRBV7-6 15 TRBD1 CASSTTGQSNEKLFF
TRBV10-3 15 TRBD2 CAISESGLALNEQFF
TRBV29-1 11 . CSVIDGGEAFF
TRBV4-1 15 . CASSQGNVGTDTQYF
TRBV2 14 TRBD2 CASRPQREVYEQYF
TRBV7-2 17 TRBD1 CASSQWTGVVSGNTIYF
TRBV2 17 . CASSEAWKGGADTEAFF
TRBV5-6 14 TRBD2 CASSWGLAGVEQYF
TRBV2 16 TRBD1 CASRELQGSNTGELFF
TRBV20-1 13 . CSLRGLGTYGYTF
TRBV15 15 TRBD2 CATSTGLPITDTQYF
TRBV5-1 14 . CASSLRGATDTQYF
TRBV4-1 15 TRBD2 CASSPGGALEETQYF
TRBV20-1 13 TRBD1 CSATGQGDYEQYF
TRBV10-3 19 TRBD1 CAISDHSRDRGDITYGYTF
TRBV2 12 . CASGRGANEQYF
TRBV7-9 15 . CASSFGENSNQPQHF
TRBV7-9 15 . CASSLERGSGHEQYF
TRBV27 19 . CASSPTGPGLHLMNTEAFF
TRBV7-9 15 . CASSLAFGVYNEQFF
TRBV5-1 15 TRBD2 CASSVAGDAFDEQFF
TRBV7-2 15 TRBD1 CASSLAAQGNYGYTF
TRBV7-2 17 TRBD2 CASSLGPSGSNQETQYF
TRBV28 16 . CASSLYAGAGVTEAFF
TRBV11-2 17 . CASSLGGWAGATDTQYF
TRBV15 18 TRBD2 CATSRARTSGKFYNEQFF
TRBV14 15 . CASSQASVFQETQYF
TRBV5-1 17 TRBD1 CASSLESGQVKGTEAFF
TRBV11-2 15 . CASSLVEGGNTEAFF
TRBV11-3 16 . CASSLVAGKGNNEQFF
TRBV28 14 TRBD2 CASSLGGSPDTQYF
TRBV3-1 16 TRBD2 CASSQEAGNVIFEQFF
TRBV18 16 . CASSPRIENNQETQYF
TRBV27 11 . CASIGAGELFF
TRBV2 14 TRBD1 CASSYRGPSYEQYF
TRBV3-1 18 TRBD2 CASSHHPRAGALRYEQYF
TRBV3-1 17 TRBD2 CASSQDPWTSGNNEQFF
TRBV5-1 17 TRBD2 CASSLRGTSGSGNEQFF
TRBV10-2 16 . CASSESYADSNQPQHF
TRBV18 16 . CASSPPGGVVNQPQHF
TRBV7-9 17 TRBD2 CASSLGVGTSATDTQYF
TRBV7-8 16 TRBD2 CASSLVVGLATGELFF
TRBV7-2 13 TRBD1 CASSLQGAPEAFF
TRBV7-2 17 . CASSLAPGAKTNYGYTF
TRBV28 15 TRBD1 CASSLMRTGGHEQFF
TRBV3-1 18 TRBD2 CASSQVGGTSGNLYEQYF
TRBV5-1 16 TRBD2 CASSLAWASGSETQYF
TRBV7-3 16 TRBD2 CASSLGGLAEGNEQFF
TRBV27 14 . CASSLLAGNYGYTF
TRBV11-2 17 . CASSSRDGVLSGNTIYF
TRBV11-2 14 TRBD1 CASRVGTGAIGYTF
TRBV28 15 . CASTRTVRNTGELFF
TRBV5-6 16 . CASSSRDGMKDAEAFF
TRBV11-2 15 TRBD1 CASSLGTGWNTEAFF
TRBV20-1 13 . CSARLVRAETQYF
TRBV6-1 14 . CASQQEDSYNEQFF
TRBV7-8 13 . CASSLEGPTGAFF